These 10 T cell receptor beta chains share one sample of origin, sequenced in a study of vaccination effects on CD4 cells after COVID-19 (dated 2022 in TCRdb). Their specific antigens are unknown. The ViraFEST assay stimulated PBMC with viral peptide pools and then used TCR sequencing to identify antigen-specific CD4+ T cell clonotypes by expansion. After approximately 11 days of culture, CD4+ T cells were isolated with the EasySep CD4+ T cell isolation kit. None of the healthy vaccine recipients had a prior SARS-CoV-2 infection, which was confirmed by nucleocapsid antibody tests that came back negative both before and after vaccination. Library preparation was by the immunoSEQ multiplex PCR assay. Here the immuneACCESS table is served through TCRdb, limited to in-frame sequences with V and J called. Missing clones are a known gap in these copies; in checked studies unresolved V genes cover under half, and the rest lacks a known reason. The sample profile shows about 22,000 clones; around 80% of them were found once. Roughly a fifth of the sample is held by the ten biggest clonotypes.

Source: CD4+ T cells from PBMCs cultured with HCoV-NL63 spike peptides, taken before COVID-19 vaccination. Reading the label with the study, this specimen's cell subset or site is: HCoV-NL63 spike overlapping peptide pool stimulation. The receptors derive from a human donor who received a COVID-19 vaccine.

The chain has TRBV6-1 and TRBJ2-7; 8 bases fit TRBD1. CDR3 length: 15 amino acids. The junction had 6 bases not matched to a gene; V was cut back by 3 bases and J by 2 bases. Germline loops: CDR1 MNHNS, CDR2 SASEGT. The CDR3: CASSDRDRRAYEQYF. CDR3 sequence (DNA): TGTGCCAGCAGTGACCGGGACAGGCGGGCCTACGAGCAGTACTTC.

J is TRBJ1-3 and V is TRBV10-3, with TRBD1 matching over 7 bases. Germline trimming cut 7 bases from V and 0 bases from J; bases unmatched to any gene: 3. Germline-derived CDR1 and CDR2 are ENHRY and SYGVKD. CDR3 size: 14 residues. The CDR3 region is CAIKQGNSGNTIYF. The DNA of the CDR3 is TGTGCCATCAAACAGGGGAACTCTGGAAACACCATATATTTT.

The chain employs TRBV7-8 and TRBJ1-5, with a tentative D call TRBD1 (6 bases). In germline, CDR1 is SGHVS, CDR2 FQNEAQ. V dropped 5 bases and J dropped 5 bases, with 22 bases sitting between them. CDR3 length: 17 residues. The CDR3 sequence is CASSINALQGRDQPQHF. For the CDR3, the DNA is TGTGCCAGCAGCATAAACGCCCTCCAGGGGCGGGATCAGCCCCAGCATTTT.

J is TRBJ2-1 and V is TRBV2; D gene uncertain. Germline values: CDR1 SNHLY, CDR2 FYNNEI. V was pared by 6 bases and J by 4 bases, with 4 bases between. The CDR3 is 11 amino acids. CDR3 loop: CASSPYNEQFF. The CDR3, as DNA: TGTGCCAGCAGCCCTTACAATGAGCAGTTCTTC.

This clone was found a few times. This sequence joins TRBV7-2 and TRBJ1-5; TRBD1 matches 8 bases. The V and J ends lost 1 base and 7 bases, in that order; junction bases with no gene match: 6. This CDR3 has 15 amino acids. The V gene's germline CDR1 is SGHTA and CDR2 FQGNSA. CDR3 bases: TGTGCCAGCAGCTTAGATCAGGGGGCGAGACAGCCCCAGCATTTT. It is translated as CASSLDQGARQPQHF. The full variable domain, its missing parts supplied by reference TRBV7-2 and TRBJ1-5, is GAGVSQSPSNKVTEKGKDVELRCDPISGHTALYWYRQSLGQGLEFLIYFQGNSAPDKSGLPSDRFSAERTGGSVSTLTIQRTQQEDSAVYLCASSLDQGARQPQHFGDGTRLSIL.

The chain recombines TRBV5-8 with TRBJ2-3, with D perhaps being TRBD1 or TRBD2 (6 bases each). The germline V gene encodes CDR1 SGHTS and CDR2 YDEGEE. Trimming left V 1 base short and J 1 base short, with 10 bases between. The CDR3 covers 15 residues. The CDR3 region has the DNA TGTGCCAGCAGCTTGTGGGGGGCTGGCACAGATACGCAGTATTTT. Its protein is CASSLWGAGTDTQYF.

The rearrangement uses TRBV6-2 or TRBV6-3 and TRBJ2-1, with TRBD2 matching over 10 bases. Germline-derived CDR1 and CDR2 are MNHEY and SVGEGT. V dropped 3 bases and J dropped 4; count of bases not matched to a gene: 6. The CDR3 is 16 amino acids. CDR3 region: CASSYPLAGVYNEQFF. The CDR3 DNA sequence: TGTGCCAGCAGTTATCCCCTAGCGGGAGTTTACAATGAGCAGTTCTTC.

This clone was counted a single time. The chain carries TRBV5-1 and TRBJ2-7; either TRBD1 or TRBD2 may fit D (6 bases each). V lost 0 bases to trimming and J lost 2 bases, with 12 bases between them. Germline assignment: CDR1 SGHRS and CDR2 YFSETQ. The CDR3 sequence is 15 residues long. This chain's CDR3 is CASSLGPGAPYEQYF. The CDR3, as DNA: TGCGCCAGCAGCTTGGGGCCGGGGGCTCCCTACGAGCAGTACTTC.

The rearrangement links TRBV5-6 to TRBJ2-1; the D gene could be TRBD1 or TRBD2 (5 bases each). With 7 bases removed from V and 6 bases from J, the gap between germline ends came to 17 bases. The CDR3 contains 14 residues. Germline assignment: CDR1 SGHDT and CDR2 YYEEEE. CDR3 coding DNA: TGTGCCAGCTTACCCGGGACCGCTTTCAATGAGCAGTTCTTC. Its protein is CASLPGTAFNEQFF.

This chain links TRBV28 with TRBJ1-5; the D is unclear. The V end was cut by 7 bases, the J end by 2 bases, with 18 bases between. The CDR3 totals 16 residues. In germline, CDR1 is MDHEN, CDR2 SYDVKM. This chain's CDR3 is CASTRKGLKGNQPQHF. The CDR3 nucleotides read TGTGCCAGCACCCGGAAAGGACTCAAGGGCAATCAGCCCCAGCATTTT.